This T cell receptor beta chain was sequenced during a study of T cell changes during pregnancy in multiple sclerosis. V shed 1 base and J 4 bases; nucleotides not matched to a gene: 6. Germline assignment: CDR1 MGHRA and CDR2 YSYEKL. The CDR3 has 15 residues. The repertoire was sequenced with immunoSEQ multiplex PCR; TCRdb's copy has only in-frame clones and lacks some. Of about 50,000 clones in the sample, roughly 90% were seen once. The TCR was taken from a female donor with multiple sclerosis, enrolled in a pregnancy study. The rearrangement links TRBV4-1 to TRBJ2-7; 8 nucleotides match TRBD1. Sequencing was performed on CD4+ T cells from peripheral blood mononuclear cells, taken after pregnancy. The CDR3 DNA reads TGCGCCAGCAGCCAAGCCTTCGGACAGGGATACGAGCAGTACTTC. The encoded protein is CASSQAFGQGYEQYF.